This TCR beta chain was identified in a study of T cell repertoires in cytomegalovirus infection (dated by TCRdb to about 2019). About the investigation overall: Recently identified HLA-C-restricted CMV epitopes, whose presentation resists viral immunomodulation, were targeted by peptide stimulations together with well-studied HLA-B-restricted epitopes. The HLA type of each donor mattered for the analysis, because public TCR beta signatures pointed to carriage of CMV infection along with the matching HLA type.

The treatment or condition label of this sample denotes: in vitro stimulation with specific CMV peptide epitopes to enrich CMV-specific T cells. Notes on this clonotype: Its antigen has not been determined. Base-call qualities are not available, and no considerably larger clone is one nucleotide away.

What the research found in general, with its limitations: The ex vivo response was dominated by HLA-C-restricted CMV-specific TCR beta clonotypes, and the single most frequent clonotype in two of eight donors was supplied by these HLA-C-restricted clonotypes. Cumulative frequency of public TCR beta family members discriminated carriers of CMV infection plus the relevant HLA type in this cohort and an independent roughly 340-donor cohort.

Sequencing relied on an Illumina HiSeq 1500. TCRdb redid the processing of the public reads, applying fastp at Q25 and MiXCR, and retained in-frame beta chains. A single entry per CDR3 protein holds the most common genes and DNA from its merged rows. The sample yields 650,000 to 900,000 distinct CDR3 sequences; around a third were counted once. Around 12% of the sample is in the top ten clones. The CDR3 measures 14 amino acids from cysteine to valine. Of all the DNA, just the CDR3 is kept, 42 bases in frame from base 1. The germline V gene (reference sequence) sets CDR1 to LGHDT and CDR2 to YNNKEL. The V and J ends are trimmed by 1 base and 10 bases, leaving 17 bases between them.

The input for sequencing was cultured CD8+ T cells from PBMCs, taken from culture after CMV antigen stimulation. This chain is built from TRBV3-1 and TRBJ2-7; the best D guess is TRBD2, with 5 bases matching. This TCR was recovered from a human donor in good health (CMV status not recorded). Some clones in this sample may be carry-over from other donors' samples. The CDR3 is CASSQGDTRKGQYV. The DNA is TGTGCCAGCAGCCAAGGCGACACTAGAAAGGGTCAGTACGTC.